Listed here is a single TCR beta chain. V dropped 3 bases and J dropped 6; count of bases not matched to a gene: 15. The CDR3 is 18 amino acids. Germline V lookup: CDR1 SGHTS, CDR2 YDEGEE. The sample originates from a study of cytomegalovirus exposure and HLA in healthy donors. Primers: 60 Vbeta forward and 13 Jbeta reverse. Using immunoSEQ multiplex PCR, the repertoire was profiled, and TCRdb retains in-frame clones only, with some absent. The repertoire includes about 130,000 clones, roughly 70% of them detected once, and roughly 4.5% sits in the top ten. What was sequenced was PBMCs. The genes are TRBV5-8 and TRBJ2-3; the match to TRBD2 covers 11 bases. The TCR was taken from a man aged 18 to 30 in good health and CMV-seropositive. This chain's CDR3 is CASSSKRLAGPTPDTQYF. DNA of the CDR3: TGTGCCAGCAGCTCGAAACGACTAGCGGGACCCACCCCGGATACGCAGTATTTT. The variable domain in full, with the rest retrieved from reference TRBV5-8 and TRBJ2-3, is EAGVTQSPTHLIKTRGQQATLRCSPISGHTSVYWYQQALGLGLQFLLWYDEGEERNRGNFPPRFSGRQFPNYSSELNVNALELEDSALYLCASSSKRLAGPTPDTQYFGPGTRLTVL.